The rows below give T cell receptor beta chains drawn from one sample of a study of beta chain features in type 1 diabetes. Using immunoSEQ multiplex PCR, the repertoire was profiled, and TCRdb retains in-frame clones only, with some absent. The sample lists 130,000 or so clones; 9% to 9.5% were seen once. Sequencing was done on a sample of central memory CD4+ T cells from blood. The receptors here all came from a man younger than 35 in good health. Both conserved end residues are part of each CDR3. The order of the fields is D gene, J gene, V gene, clone size, CDR3 protein, CDR3 DNA. D genes are given only for firm matches. The size field is filled for only some rows; it gives once, few, many or a size class.

- | TRBJ2-2 | TRBV5-1 | few | CASSLGERRNTGELFF | TGCGCCAGCAGCTTGGGCGAGCGGAGGAACACCGGGGAGCTGTTTTTT
- | TRBJ1-1 | TRBV9 | - | CASSQPGRNTEAFF | TGTGCCAGCAGCCAGCCGGGGAGGAACACTGAAGCTTTCTTT
- | TRBJ1-4 | TRBV6-6 | few | CASSTSELRGEKLFF | TGTGCCAGCAGTACCTCAGAGCTGCGGGGCGAAAAACTGTTTTTT
TRBD1 | TRBJ2-1 | TRBV11-3 | few | CASSRQGNNEQFF | TGTGCCAGCAGTCGACAGGGGAACAATGAGCAGTTCTTC
- | TRBJ2-1 | TRBV18 | many | CASSPPNGDNEQFF | TGTGCCAGCTCACCACCGAACGGGGACAATGAGCAGTTCTTC
- | TRBJ2-2 | TRBV5-4 | few | CASSLAGNTGELFF | TGTGCCAGCAGCTTGGCCGGTAACACCGGGGAGCTGTTTTTT
- | TRBJ2-2 | TRBV27 | few | CASSLSSRTTNTGELFF | TGTGCCAGCAGTTTATCTAGCCGGACAACGAACACCGGGGAGCTGTTTTTT
TRBD2 | TRBJ2-2 | TRBV13 | few | CASSPRLAPGELFF | TGTGCCAGCAGCCCCCGACTAGCACCCGGGGAGCTGTTTTTT
- | TRBJ2-1 | TRBV7-8 | few | CASSLFPGLLNEQFF | TGTGCCAGCAGCTTATTTCCGGGACTCTTGAATGAGCAGTTCTTC
- | TRBJ2-7 | TRBV18 | few | CASSRTRAAAEQYF | TGTGCCAGCTCACGAACCAGGGCGGCGGCCGAGCAGTACTTC
- | TRBJ2-2 | TRBV7-2 | - | CASSFSWGELFF | TGTGCCAGCAGCTTTAGTTGGGGGGAGCTGTTTTTT
TRBD1 | TRBJ2-7 | TRBV5-1 | few | CASSSGQGGYEQYF | TGCGCCAGCAGCTCGGGACAGGGAGGCTACGAGCAGTACTTC
TRBD1 | TRBJ2-1 | TRBV6-5 | - | CASGEQGAHDEQFF | TGTGCCAGCGGTGAACAGGGGGCGCATGATGAGCAGTTCTTC
TRBD1 | TRBJ2-4 | TRBV6-6 | - | CASSYGGQGADIQYF | TGTGCCAGCAGTTACGGTGGTCAGGGGGCGGACATTCAGTACTTC
- | TRBJ1-2 | TRBV6-5 | few | CASSFIGASYGYTF | TGTGCCAGCAGTTTCATAGGGGCTAGCTATGGCTACACCTTC
- | TRBJ2-3 | TRBV7-2 | few | CASSSEHGTDTQYF | TGTGCCAGCAGCTCCGAACATGGCACAGATACGCAGTATTTT
TRBD1 | TRBJ1-2 | TRBV4-3 | few | CASSPRDRVKTLF | TGCGCCAGCAGCCCTCGGGACAGGGTGAAAACCCTCTTC
- | TRBJ2-5 | TRBV19 | once | CASSYDRQETQYF | TGTGCCAGTAGTTACGACAGACAAGAGACCCAGTACTTC